The present TCR beta chain was sequenced within a study of Graves' ophthalmopathy and Graves' hyperthyroidism. Turning to the study itself: In this cohort's terms, stable hyperthyroidism meant no ophthalmopathy by 18 months of follow-up. Study outcomes and limitations: Among thyroid clonotypes expanded above 0.001 frequency, most also appeared in blood. Distinction of ophthalmopathy from stable hyperthyroidism by a 13-signature model reached roughly 87% sensitivity and 81.08% specificity.

Among the exclusions were patients with other autoimmune diseases, uncontrolled infections, pregnancy or lactation. For repertoire sequencing, the TCR beta CDR3 regions were amplified from RNA transcripts. First-round RT-PCR with HTBI primers preceded a second-round multiplex PCR. A single record per CDR3 protein comes from TCRdb applying MiXCR to the multiplex PCR reads. The sample carries roughly 600,000 distinct CDR3 sequences, about two fifths recorded once. This clonotype was observed a handful of times. Its antigen is currently unknown. Trimming removed 6 bases at V and 0 bases at J, with 9 bases between. The germline CDR1 and CDR2 sequences are SQVTM and ANQGSEA. This CDR3 is built from 14 residues.

The rearrangement uses TRBV29-1 and TRBJ2-6, with D hard to call. The receptor's source is an adult man with Graves' hyperthyroidism. Sequenced sample: peripheral blood or thyroid tissue (not recorded which). CDR3 loop: CSVSSYSGANVLTF. In DNA, the CDR3 is TGCAGCGTCTCTAGTTACTCTGGGGCCAACGTCCTGACTTTC.